Given below is one T cell receptor (beta chain) in context. The antigen remains unidentified. V shed 1 base and J 3 bases; nucleotides not matched to a gene: 2. The CDR3 contains 16 residues. CDR1 is MDHEN, CDR2 SYDVKM, per germline. This sample is part of a study of blood T cells in healthy people across ages. Findings and caveats of the study: A strong correlation between TCR beta diversity and naive T cell percentage was seen.

Each donor had roughly 10 milliliters of peripheral blood drawn. Primers used in a second PCR of about 6 to 11 cycles were a sample-barcoded 5' primer and a J-beta primer mix. TCRdb re-analysed the 5' RACE reads in MiXCR, keeping a single row per CDR3 protein. The table shows hundreds of thousands of distinct CDR3 sequences, with more than 50% occurring only once. The sample comprised blood. The clonotype originates from a man aged 35 to 55 in good health. The rearrangement joins TRBV28 to TRBJ2-4; TRBD2 matches at 11 bases. The CDR3 is CASSLLAGGGKNIQYF. The CDR3 DNA follows: TGTGCCAGCAGTTTATTAGCGGGAGGGGGCAAAAACATTCAGTACTTC.